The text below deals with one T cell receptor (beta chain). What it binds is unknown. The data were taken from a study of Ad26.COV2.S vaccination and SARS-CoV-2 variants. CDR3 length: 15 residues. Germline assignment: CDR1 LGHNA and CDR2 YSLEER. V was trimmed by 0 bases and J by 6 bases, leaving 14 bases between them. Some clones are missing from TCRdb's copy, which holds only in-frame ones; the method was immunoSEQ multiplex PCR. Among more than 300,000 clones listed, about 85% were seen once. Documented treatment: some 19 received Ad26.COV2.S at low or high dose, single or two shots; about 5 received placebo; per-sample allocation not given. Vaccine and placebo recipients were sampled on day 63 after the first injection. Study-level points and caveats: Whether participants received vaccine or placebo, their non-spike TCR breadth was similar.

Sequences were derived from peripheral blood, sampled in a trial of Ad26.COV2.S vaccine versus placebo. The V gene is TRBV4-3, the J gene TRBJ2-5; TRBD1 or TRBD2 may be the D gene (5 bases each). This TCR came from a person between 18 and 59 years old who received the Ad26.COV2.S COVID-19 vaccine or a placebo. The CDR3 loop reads CASSQEFSRGQTQYF. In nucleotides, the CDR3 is TGCGCCAGCAGCCAAGAATTCTCCCGGGGACAGACCCAGTACTTC.